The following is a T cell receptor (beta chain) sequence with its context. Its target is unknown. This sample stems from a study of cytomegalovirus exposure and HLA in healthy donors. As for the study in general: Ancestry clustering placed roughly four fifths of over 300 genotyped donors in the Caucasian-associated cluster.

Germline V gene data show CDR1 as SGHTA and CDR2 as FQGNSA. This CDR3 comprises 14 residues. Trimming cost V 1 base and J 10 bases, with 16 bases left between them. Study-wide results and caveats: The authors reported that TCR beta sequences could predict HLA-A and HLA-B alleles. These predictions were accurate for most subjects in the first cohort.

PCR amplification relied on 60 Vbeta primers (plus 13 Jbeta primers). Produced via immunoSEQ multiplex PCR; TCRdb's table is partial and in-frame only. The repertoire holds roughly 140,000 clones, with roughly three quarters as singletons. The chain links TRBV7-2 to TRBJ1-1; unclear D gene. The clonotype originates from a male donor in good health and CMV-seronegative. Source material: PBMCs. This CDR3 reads CASSLGRESKAAFF. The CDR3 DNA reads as TGTGCCAGCAGCTTAGGGAGGGAGTCCAAAGCAGCTTTCTTT.